This record looks at one T cell receptor (beta chain) sequence and its context. Its antigen is unidentified. The entry originates in a study of cytomegalovirus exposure and HLA in healthy donors. Study-level results: Researchers reported that a few CMV-associated chains were confirmed in vitro as CMV antigen-specific. Another analysis was done later, and it associated fewer than 20,000 TCR beta sequences with HLA alleles at 0.05 false discovery rate. Later on, a genetic analysis was performed. It linked a missense variant in DCLRE1C with V- and J-gene trimming of TCR beta.

Amplification used 60 Vbeta primers and 13 Jbeta primers. Methods used by the authors: Later work found about 80 million unique TCR beta chains, with about 10 million shared. Method: immunoSEQ multiplex PCR; TCRdb's copy keeps in-frame clones and lacks some. The DNA was the basis for D and trimming; V, J and clone size are from that table. The sample has around 120,000 clones, about three quarters seen once. Sequencing was performed on PBMCs. The receptor comes from a woman between 40 and 55 years old in good health and CMV-seronegative.

The CDR3 DNA reads TGTGCCAGCACCACATTGGGCGTAATGAACACTGAAGCTTTCTTT. Its protein is CASTTLGVMNTEAFF. V is TRBV5-6 and J is TRBJ1-1; unclear D gene. The CDR3 has 15 residues. Trimming removed 6 bases at V and 0 bases at J, with 15 bases between. Germline CDR1 and CDR2: SGHDT and YYEEEE.